The 7 T cell receptor beta chains below come from one sample, sequenced in a study of T cells after yellow fever vaccination. TCRdb itself ran the 5' RACE reads through MiXCR, one entry per CDR3 protein. There are about 30,000 distinct CDR3 sequences in the sample; around 5.8% occur only once, and more than 20% lies in the top ten. The input for sequencing was PBMCs, either bulk or a sorted T-cell subset (CD4+, CD8+, memory, or dextramer-sorted; not recorded which), taken on the day of the yellow fever booster vaccination. The origin of the receptors is a man under 40 who received the YFV17D yellow fever vaccine.

This clonotype appeared a few times. The chain links TRBV20-1 to TRBJ2-3; possible D gene TRBD2, 5 bases. There are 14 residues in the CDR3. V was shortened by 0 bases and J by 3 bases, with 10 bases between the two germline ends. Germline CDR1 reads DFQATT; CDR2 reads SNEGSKA (reference sequence). CDR3 in amino acids: CSARDLRGTDTQYF. The CDR3 region has the DNA TGCAGTGCTAGAGACCTACGGGGTACAGATACGCAGTATTTT.

The CDR3 sequence is CASSLSWGSTSNTGELFF. For the CDR3, the DNA is TGTGCCAGCAGCTTAAGTTGGGGCAGTACTTCGAACACCGGGGAGCTGTTTTTT. The chain uses TRBV11-2 and TRBJ2-2, with a tentative D call TRBD1 (5 bases). Looked up from germline, CDR1 is SGHAT and CDR2 is FQNNGV. V was pared by 2 bases and J by 0 bases, with 16 bases between. The CDR3 spans 18 residues.

Comment on this clonotype: A single base separates this from a much larger clone, so it may be a read error. This chain connects TRBV12-3 or TRBV12-4 to TRBJ2-1, with D possibly matching TRBD2 (5 bases). The CDR3 runs to 12 residues. CDR3 sequence reads: CASTQPLGMVSF. In DNA form, the CDR3 reads TGTGCCAGCACACAACCCCTCGGGATGGTCTCCTTC.

This clonotype has more than one count but fewer than ten. The V and J genes are TRBV7-2 and TRBJ2-5; TRBD2 matches at 8 bases. Losses at the gene ends were 6 bases for V and 9 bases for J; bases not matched to a gene: 12. Germline lookup yields CDR1 SGHTA and CDR2 FQGNSA. This CDR3 comprises 14 residues. The CDR3 region is CASSPGTAGGAQYF. CDR3 DNA sequence: TGTGCCAGCAGTCCCGGGACGGCCGGGGGGGCCCAGTACTTC.

This clonotype has a handful of counts. J is TRBJ1-1 and V is TRBV5-1, with a tentative D call TRBD1 (5 bases). The ends were cut back, 2 bases at V and 3 bases at J, with 14 bases in the middle. The CDR3 has 15 residues. CDR1 and CDR2 from the germline V gene are SGHRS and YFSETQ. CDR3 sequence (DNA): TGCGCCAGCAGCTTACGCCAGGGAGGGGACACTGAAGCTTTCTTT. Its protein is CASSLRQGGDTEAFF.

In this sample, this clonotype turned up many times. The chain is built from TRBV24-1 and TRBJ2-1; TRBD2 matches 10 bases. From germline, CDR1 is KGHDR and CDR2 SFDVKD. V lost 2 bases, J lost 0 bases, and 0 bases stayed unmatched. The CDR3 is 16 residues long. The CDR3 loop is CATSDSSGSSYNEQFF. DNA of the CDR3: TGTGCCACCAGTGATTCTAGCGGGAGCTCCTACAATGAGCAGTTCTTC.

This clonotype appeared many times. The chain recombines TRBV5-1 with TRBJ2-1; 10 bases agree with TRBD2. CDR3 size: 16 residues. Germline loops: CDR1 SGHRS, CDR2 YFSETQ. V lost 3 bases, J lost 9 bases, and 12 bases stayed unmatched. Here the CDR3 DNA reads TGCGCCAGCAGCTCTCTAGCGGGAGCCCGATATAGTGAGCAGTTCTTC. Translated: CASSSLAGARYSEQFF.